This T cell receptor beta chain is from a study of cytomegalovirus exposure and HLA in healthy donors. Broader study findings: According to an earlier analysis, most TCR beta V segments yielded productive rearrangements about 87% or about 30% of the time.

All the people who gave samples were healthy bone marrow donors. This clone showed up just once. No antigen is known for it. The PCR had 60 Vbeta and 13 Jbeta primers. Data came from immunoSEQ multiplex PCR; TCRdb stores just in-frame clones and leaves some out. The sample has 150,000 or so clones; around 72% are singletons. The CDR3 length is 15 residues. CDR1 is SGHTA and CDR2 is FQGTGA in the germline V gene. V gave up 4 bases and J gave up 5 bases; unmatched junction bases: 5. The receptor's source is a female donor in good health and CMV-seronegative. The sample taken for sequencing was PBMCs. V gene TRBV7-3 combines with J gene TRBJ2-7; 13 nucleotides match TRBD2. The CDR3 DNA is TGTGCCAGCAGCTCAGGGACTAGCGGGGCCAACGAGCAGTACTTC. Translated: CASSSGTSGANEQYF.